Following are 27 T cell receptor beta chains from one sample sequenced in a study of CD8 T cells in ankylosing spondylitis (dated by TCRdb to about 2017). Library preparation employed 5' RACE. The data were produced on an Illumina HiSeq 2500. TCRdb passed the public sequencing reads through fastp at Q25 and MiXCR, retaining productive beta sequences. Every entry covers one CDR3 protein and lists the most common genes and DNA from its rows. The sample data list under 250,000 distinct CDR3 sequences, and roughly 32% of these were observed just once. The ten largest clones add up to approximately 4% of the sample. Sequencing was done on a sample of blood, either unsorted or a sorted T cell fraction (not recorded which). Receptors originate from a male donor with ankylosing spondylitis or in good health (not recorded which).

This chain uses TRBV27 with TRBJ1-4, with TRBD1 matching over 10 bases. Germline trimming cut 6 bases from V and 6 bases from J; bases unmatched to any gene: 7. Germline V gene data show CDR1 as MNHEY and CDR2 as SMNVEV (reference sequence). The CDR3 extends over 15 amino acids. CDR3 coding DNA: TGTGCCAGCAGATCCCCGGACAGGGGGGATGAAAAACTGTTTTTT. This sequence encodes CASRSPDRGDEKLFF.

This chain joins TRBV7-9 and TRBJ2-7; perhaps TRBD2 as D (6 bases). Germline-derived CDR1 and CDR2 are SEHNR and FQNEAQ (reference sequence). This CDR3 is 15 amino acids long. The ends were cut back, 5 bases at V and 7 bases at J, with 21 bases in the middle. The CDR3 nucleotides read TGTGCCAGCAGCGCGGGACCGACCGATTTGAATGAGCAGTACTTC. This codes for CASSAGPTDLNEQYF.

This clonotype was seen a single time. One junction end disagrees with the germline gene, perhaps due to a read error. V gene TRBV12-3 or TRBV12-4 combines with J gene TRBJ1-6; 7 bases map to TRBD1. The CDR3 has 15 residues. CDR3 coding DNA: TGTGCCAGCAGTTTTGGGGACAGTTATAATTCACCCCTCCTCTTT. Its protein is CASSFGDSYNSPLLF.

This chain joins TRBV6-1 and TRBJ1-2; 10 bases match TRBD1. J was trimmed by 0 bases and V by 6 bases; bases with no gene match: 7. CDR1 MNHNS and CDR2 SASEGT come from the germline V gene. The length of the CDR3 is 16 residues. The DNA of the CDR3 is TGTGCCAGCAGGGGGACAGGGGCCTTCGCTAACTATGGCTACACCTTC. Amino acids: CASRGTGAFANYGYTF.

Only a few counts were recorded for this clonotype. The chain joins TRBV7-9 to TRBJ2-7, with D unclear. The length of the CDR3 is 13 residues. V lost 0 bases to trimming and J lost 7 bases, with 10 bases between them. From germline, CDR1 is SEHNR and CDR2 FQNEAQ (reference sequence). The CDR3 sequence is CASSLAGSGEQYF. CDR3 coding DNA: TGTGCCAGCAGCTTAGCGGGGTCTGGGGAGCAGTACTTC. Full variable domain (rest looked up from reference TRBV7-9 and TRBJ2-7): DTGVSQNPRHKITKRGQNVTFRCDPISEHNRLYWYRQTLGQGPEFLTYFQNEAQLEKSRLLSDRFSAERPKGSFSTLEIQRTEQGDSAMYLCASSLAGSGEQYFGPGTRLTVT.

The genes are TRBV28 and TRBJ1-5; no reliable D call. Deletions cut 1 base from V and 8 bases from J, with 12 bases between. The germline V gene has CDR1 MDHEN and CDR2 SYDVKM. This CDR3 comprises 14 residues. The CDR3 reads CASSLLAETKPQHF. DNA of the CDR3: TGTGCCAGCAGTTTATTGGCGGAAACGAAGCCCCAGCATTTT.

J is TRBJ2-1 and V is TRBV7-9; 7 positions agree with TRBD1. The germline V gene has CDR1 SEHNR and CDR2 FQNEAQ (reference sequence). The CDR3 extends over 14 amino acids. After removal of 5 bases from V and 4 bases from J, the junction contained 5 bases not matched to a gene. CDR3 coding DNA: TGTGCCAGCAGCCCAGAGGACAGGTACAATGAGCAGTTCTTC. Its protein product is CASSPEDRYNEQFF.

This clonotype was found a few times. DNA for the CDR3: TGTGCCAGCAGCATTGACAGGAGCTATGGCTACACCTTC. Translated, it gives CASSIDRSYGYTF. The chain is built from TRBV5-6 and TRBJ1-2, with D possibly matching TRBD1 (6 bases). The germline CDR1 and CDR2 sequences are SGHDT and YYEEEE. With 4 bases removed from V and 4 bases from J, the gap between germline ends came to 11 bases. The CDR3 consists of 13 residues.

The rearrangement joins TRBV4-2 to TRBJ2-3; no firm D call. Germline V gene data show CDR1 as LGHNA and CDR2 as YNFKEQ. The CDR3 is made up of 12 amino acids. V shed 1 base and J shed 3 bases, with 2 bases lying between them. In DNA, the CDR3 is TGTGCCAGCAGCCAAGTAACAGATACGCAGTATTTT. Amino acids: CASSQVTDTQYF.

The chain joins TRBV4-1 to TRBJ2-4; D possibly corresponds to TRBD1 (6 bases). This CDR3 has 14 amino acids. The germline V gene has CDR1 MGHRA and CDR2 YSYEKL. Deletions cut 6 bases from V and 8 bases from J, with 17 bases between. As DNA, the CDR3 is TGCGCCAGCAGTCAGAGGGGGTCGATTGACATTCAGTACTTC. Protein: CASSQRGSIDIQYF.

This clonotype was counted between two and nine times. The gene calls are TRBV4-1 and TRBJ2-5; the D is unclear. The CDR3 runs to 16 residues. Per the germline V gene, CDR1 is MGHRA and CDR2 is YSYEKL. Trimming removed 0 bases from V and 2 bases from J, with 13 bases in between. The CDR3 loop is CASSQDGVQAQETQYF. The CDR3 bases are TGCGCCAGCAGCCAAGATGGGGTGCAAGCGCAAGAGACCCAGTACTTC.

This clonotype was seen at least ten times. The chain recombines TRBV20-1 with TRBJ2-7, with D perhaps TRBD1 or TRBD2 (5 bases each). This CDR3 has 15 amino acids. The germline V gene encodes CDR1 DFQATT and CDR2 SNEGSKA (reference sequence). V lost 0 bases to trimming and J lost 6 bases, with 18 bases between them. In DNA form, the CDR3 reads TGCAGTGCTAGAGATCGTTGGGGGATCCTCTCCGAGCAGTACTTC. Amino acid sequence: CSARDRWGILSEQYF.

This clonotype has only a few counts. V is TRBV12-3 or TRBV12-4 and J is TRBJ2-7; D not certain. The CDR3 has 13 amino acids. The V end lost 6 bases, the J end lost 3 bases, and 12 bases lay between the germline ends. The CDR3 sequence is CASRESVDYEQYF. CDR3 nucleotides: TGTGCCAGCAGGGAGTCGGTAGACTACGAGCAGTACTTC.

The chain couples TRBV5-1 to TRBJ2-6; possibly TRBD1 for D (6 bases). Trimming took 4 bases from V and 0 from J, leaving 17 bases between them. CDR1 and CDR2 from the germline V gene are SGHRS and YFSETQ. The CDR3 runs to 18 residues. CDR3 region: CASSPYRETASGANVLTF. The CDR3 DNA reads TGCGCCAGCAGCCCGTACAGGGAAACGGCCTCTGGGGCCAACGTCCTGACTTTC.

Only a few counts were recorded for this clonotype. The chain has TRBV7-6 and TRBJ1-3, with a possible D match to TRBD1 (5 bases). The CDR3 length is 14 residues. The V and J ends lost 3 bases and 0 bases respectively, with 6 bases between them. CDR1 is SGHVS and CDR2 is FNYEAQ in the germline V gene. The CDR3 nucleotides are TGTGCCAGCAGCTTCGGGGCCTCTGGAAACACCATATATTTT. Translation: CASSFGASGNTIYF.

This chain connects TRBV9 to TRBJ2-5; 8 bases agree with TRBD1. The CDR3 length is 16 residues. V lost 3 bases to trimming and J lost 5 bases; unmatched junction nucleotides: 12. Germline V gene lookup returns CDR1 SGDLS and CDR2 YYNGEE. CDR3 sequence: CASSERGTGIFETQYF. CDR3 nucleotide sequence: TGTGCCAGCAGCGAGAGGGGGACAGGAATTTTTGAGACCCAGTACTTC.

This CDR3 is CAMSWGGKGQPQHF. As DNA, the CDR3 is TGTGCCATGAGCTGGGGAGGGAAAGGTCAGCCCCAGCATTTT. V and J are TRBV10-3 and TRBJ1-5; D unresolved. Per the germline V gene, CDR1 is ENHRY and CDR2 is SYGVKD. The ends were cut back, 9 bases at V and 6 bases at J, with 18 bases in the middle. The CDR3 consists of 14 residues.

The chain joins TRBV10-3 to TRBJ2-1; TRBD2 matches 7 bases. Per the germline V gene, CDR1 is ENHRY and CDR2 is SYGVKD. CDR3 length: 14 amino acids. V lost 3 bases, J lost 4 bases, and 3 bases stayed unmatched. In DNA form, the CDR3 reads TGTGCCATCAGTGACTCTAGCGGTTACAATGAGCAGTTCTTC. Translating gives CAISDSSGYNEQFF.

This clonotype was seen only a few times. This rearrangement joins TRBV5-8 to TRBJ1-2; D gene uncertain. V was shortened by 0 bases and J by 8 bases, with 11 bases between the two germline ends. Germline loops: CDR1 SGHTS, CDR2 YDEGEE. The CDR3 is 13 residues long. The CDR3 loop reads CASSLAGPGGYTF. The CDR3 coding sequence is TGTGCCAGCAGCTTGGCGGGTCCCGGGGGCTACACCTTC.

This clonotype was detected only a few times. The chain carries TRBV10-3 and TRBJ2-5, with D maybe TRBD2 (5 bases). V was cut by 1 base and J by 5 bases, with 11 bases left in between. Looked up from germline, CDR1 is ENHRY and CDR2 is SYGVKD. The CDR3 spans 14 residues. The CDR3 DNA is TGTGCCATCAGTGAGTTGGGAGAAGGCGAGACCCAGTACTTC. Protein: CAISELGEGETQYF.

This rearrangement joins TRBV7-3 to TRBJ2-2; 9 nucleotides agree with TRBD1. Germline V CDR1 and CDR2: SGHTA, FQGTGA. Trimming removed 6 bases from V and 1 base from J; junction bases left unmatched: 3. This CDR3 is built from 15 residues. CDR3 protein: CASRAGQGNTGELFF. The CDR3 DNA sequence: TGTGCCAGCAGGGCGGGACAGGGGAACACCGGGGAGCTGTTTTTT.

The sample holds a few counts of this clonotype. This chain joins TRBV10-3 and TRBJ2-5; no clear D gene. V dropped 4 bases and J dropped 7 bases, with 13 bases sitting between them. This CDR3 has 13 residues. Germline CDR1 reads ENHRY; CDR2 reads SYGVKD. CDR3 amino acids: CAISGWLEGTQYF. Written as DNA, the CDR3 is TGTGCCATCAGTGGGTGGCTAGAAGGGACCCAGTACTTC.

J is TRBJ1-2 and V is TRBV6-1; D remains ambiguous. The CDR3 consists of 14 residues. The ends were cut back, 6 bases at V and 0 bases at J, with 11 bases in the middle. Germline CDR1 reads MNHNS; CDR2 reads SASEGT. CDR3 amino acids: CASRKNWANYGYTF. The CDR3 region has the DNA TGTGCCAGCAGGAAGAATTGGGCTAACTATGGCTACACCTTC.

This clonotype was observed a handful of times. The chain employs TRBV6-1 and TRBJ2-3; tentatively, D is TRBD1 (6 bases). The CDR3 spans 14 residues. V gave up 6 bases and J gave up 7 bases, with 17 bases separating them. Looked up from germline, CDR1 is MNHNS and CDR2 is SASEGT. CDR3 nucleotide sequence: TGTGCCAGCAGCCCGGACAGATACGCCAATACGCAGTATTTT. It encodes CASSPDRYANTQYF.

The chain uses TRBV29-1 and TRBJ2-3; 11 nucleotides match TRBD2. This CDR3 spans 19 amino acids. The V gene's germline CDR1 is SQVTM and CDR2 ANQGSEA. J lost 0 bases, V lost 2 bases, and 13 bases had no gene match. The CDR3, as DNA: TGCAGCGTTGAATACGCCGGAACTAGCGGGGGCCCTAGCACAGATACGCAGTATTTT. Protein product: CSVEYAGTSGGPSTDTQYF.

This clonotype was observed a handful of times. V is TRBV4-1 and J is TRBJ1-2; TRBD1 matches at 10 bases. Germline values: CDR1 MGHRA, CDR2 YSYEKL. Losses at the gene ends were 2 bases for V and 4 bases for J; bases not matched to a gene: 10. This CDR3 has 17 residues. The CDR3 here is CASSQPARQGARYGYTF. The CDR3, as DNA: TGCGCCAGCAGCCAACCAGCACGACAGGGGGCCCGCTATGGCTACACCTTC.

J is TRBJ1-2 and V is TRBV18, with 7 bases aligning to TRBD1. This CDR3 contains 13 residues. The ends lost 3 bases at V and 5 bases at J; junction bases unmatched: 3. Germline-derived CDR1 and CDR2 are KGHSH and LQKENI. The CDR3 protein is CASSPQGEYGYTF. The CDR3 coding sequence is TGTGCCAGCTCACCCCAGGGGGAGTATGGCTACACCTTC. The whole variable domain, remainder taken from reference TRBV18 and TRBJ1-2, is NAGVMQNPRHLVRRRGQEARLRCSPMKGHSHVYWYRQLPEEGLKFMVYLQKENIIDESGMPKERFSAEFPKEGPSILRIQQVVRGDSAAYFCASSPQGEYGYTFGSGTRLTVV.